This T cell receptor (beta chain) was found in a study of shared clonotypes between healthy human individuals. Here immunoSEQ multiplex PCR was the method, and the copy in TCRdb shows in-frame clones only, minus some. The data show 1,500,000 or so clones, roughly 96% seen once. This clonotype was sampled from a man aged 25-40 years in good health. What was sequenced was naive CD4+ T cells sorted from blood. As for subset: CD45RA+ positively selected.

The CDR3 spells CASSPSPGYYGYTF. The CDR3 DNA reads as TGTGCCAGCAGCCCATCGCCGGGATACTATGGCTACACCTTC. The rearrangement links TRBV7-3 to TRBJ1-2, with D unresolved. The V gene's germline CDR1 is SGHTA and CDR2 FQGTGA. The V gene lost 5 bases and the J gene lost 3 bases, with 13 bases spanning the gap. CDR3 length equals 14 residues. The variable domain in full, completed from reference TRBV7-3 and TRBJ1-2, reads GAGVSQTPSNKVTEKGKYVELRCDPISGHTALYWYRQSLGQGPEFLIYFQGTGAADDSGLPNDRFFAVRPEGSVSTLKIQRTERGDSAVYLCASSPSPGYYGYTFGSGTRLTVV.